Listed here are 19 T cell receptor beta chains from one sample, sequenced in a study of blood T cells in healthy people across ages (dated by TCRdb to about 2015). Receptor amplification or capture employed 5' RACE. The instrument was an Illumina HiSeq 2500. A second about 7 to 11 cycle PCR used a sample-barcoded 5' primer and a J-beta primer mix. TCRdb reprocessing: public reads trimmed at Q25 with fastp, clones called with MiXCR, in-frame beta chains kept. CDR3 protein sequences are deduplicated, and each keeps its most common genes and DNA. The sample records around 850,000 distinct CDR3 sequences, about 34% of which are singletons. In total, the top ten clones hold 13% of the sample. Sequencing used blood. Receptors originate from a man aged 18 to 30 in good health.

This chain links TRBV12-3 or TRBV12-4 with TRBJ1-5, with D unclear. The V and J ends lost 0 bases and 4 bases respectively, with 10 bases between them. This CDR3 has 15 residues. The CDR3 is CASSLALTGNQPQHF. Here the CDR3 DNA reads TGTGCCAGCAGTTTAGCCTTGACTGGGAATCAGCCCCAGCATTTT.

V usage is TRBV28 and J usage is TRBJ2-4, with D maybe TRBD1 (6 bases). The tail of the sequence fits TRBJ2-7 better, so the J call may be wrong. Germline CDR1 MDHEN, CDR2 SYDVKM. The CDR3 is 15 amino acids. CDR3 DNA sequence: TGTGCCAGCAGGCCACTCCGGGACACACCCTACGAGCAGTACTTC. Translating gives CASRPLRDTPYEQYF.

This clonotype is a singleton in its sample. A much more abundant neighbour one base away suggests this may be a read error. The rearrangement uses TRBV12-3 or TRBV12-4 and TRBJ1-5, with D unresolved. The CDR3 sequence is 14 residues long. V lost 6 bases, J lost 2 bases, and 11 bases lay in between. CDR3 residues: CASSPNYGNQPQHF. CDR3 in DNA: TGTGCCAGCAGCCCGAATTATGGCAATCAGCCCCAGCATTTT.

As to this clonotype: A much larger clone sits a single nucleotide away, making a read error possible. The V gene is TRBV4-3, the J gene TRBJ2-2, with 7 bases aligning to TRBD1. The CDR3 totals 16 residues. Germline assignment: CDR1 LGHNA and CDR2 YSLEER. CDR3 coding DNA: TGCGCCAGCGGCCAAGGGGGCGCGTTGTTGCCCGGGGAGCTGTTTTTT. Encoded protein: CASGQGGALLPGELFF.

J is TRBJ2-7 and V is TRBV7-9; maybe TRBD1 (7 bases). The CDR3 extends over 14 amino acids. The V end was cut by 9 bases, the J end by 0 bases, with 15 bases between. CDR1 is SEHNR, CDR2 FQNEAQ, per germline (reference sequence). CDR3 sequence (DNA): TGTGCCAGTCTGCAGGGGGGCAGCTCCTACGAGCAGTACTTC. It encodes CASLQGGSSYEQYF.

This clonotype was observed a handful of times. A read error may account for a junction end that differs from germline. The genes are TRBV30 and TRBJ2-7; D may be TRBD1 (6 bases). Germline V gene sequence: CDR1 GTSNPN, CDR2 SVGIG (reference sequence). This CDR3 region has 13 residues. The CDR3 loop is CAWSVGQTYGQYF. In DNA form, the CDR3 reads TGTGCCTGGAGTGTAGGACAGACCTACGGGCAGTACTTC.

This clonotype was counted a single time. The chain joins TRBV11-3 to TRBJ2-3, with TRBD1 identical over 7 bases. After removal of 0 bases from V and 9 bases from J, the junction contained 6 bases not matched to a gene. From germline, CDR1 is SGHNT and CDR2 YENEEA. The CDR3 runs to 14 residues. The CDR3 loop is CASSLDGDRATQYF. DNA of the CDR3: TGTGCCAGCAGCTTAGATGGTGACAGGGCAACGCAGTATTTT.

This clonotype has a handful of counts. The chain uses TRBV7-2 and TRBJ2-7; D is undetermined. Germline V lookup: CDR1 SGHTA, CDR2 FQGNSA. Trimming left V 2 bases short and J 2 bases short, with 10 bases between. The CDR3 is 14 residues long. CDR3 bases: TGTGCCAGCAGCTTACAAGGGCAGGCCTACGAGCAGTACTTC. Protein product: CASSLQGQAYEQYF.

V usage is TRBV10-3 and J usage is TRBJ2-1; perhaps TRBD1 as D (6 bases). From germline, CDR1 is ENHRY and CDR2 SYGVKD. This CDR3 is 14 amino acids long. V was clipped by 6 bases and J by 5 bases, with 14 bases between them. The CDR3: CAISNRDRNNEQFF. DNA of the CDR3: TGTGCCATCAGCAACAGGGATAGGAACAATGAGCAGTTCTTC.

The chain joins TRBV12-3 or TRBV12-4 to TRBJ2-7, with 8 positions matching TRBD1. V was clipped by 8 bases and J by 2 bases; unmatched bases: 8. The CDR3 sequence is 14 residues long. The CDR3 loop is CASGPPTGAYEQYF. In DNA form, the CDR3 reads TGTGCCAGCGGACCCCCGACAGGGGCCTACGAGCAGTACTTC.

The V call is TRBV25-1, the J call TRBJ2-7; D unclear. The germline V and J ends were trimmed by 8 bases and 3 bases, with 17 bases remaining between them. The CDR3 length is 14 residues. CDR1 MGHDK and CDR2 SYGVNS come from the germline V gene. CDR3 in amino acids: CASVYSGEVYEQYF. The CDR3 DNA follows: TGTGCCAGCGTTTACTCCGGTGAGGTCTACGAGCAGTACTTC.

The sample holds many counts of this clonotype. The V call is TRBV12-3 or TRBV12-4, the J call TRBJ2-5; 11 bases match TRBD2. This CDR3 comprises 17 residues. The J segment lost 1 base and the V segment lost 6 bases, leaving 10 bases of the junction unmatched. CDR3 sequence (DNA): TGTGCCAGCAGCATCCTGGGACTAGCGGCTTTCCAAGAGACCCAGTACTTC. Residues: CASSILGLAAFQETQYF.

This clonotype was found once. The rearrangement joins TRBV9 to TRBJ2-5, with 10 bases fitting TRBD2. Looked up from germline, CDR1 is SGDLS and CDR2 is YYNGEE. Germline trimming cut 0 bases from V and 5 bases from J; bases unmatched to any gene: 4. This CDR3 has 15 amino acids. The CDR3 coding sequence is TGTGCCAGCAGCGTAGAGGGGACTAGCGAGGAGACCCAGTACTTC. The encoded protein is CASSVEGTSEETQYF.

This rearrangement joins TRBV9 to TRBJ2-7; 9 nucleotides match TRBD1. The CDR3 totals 14 residues. The trim removed 4 bases at V and 3 bases at J, leaving 5 bases unmatched. Germline V CDR1 and CDR2: SGDLS, YYNGEE. DNA of the CDR3: TGTGCCAGCAGCCCAGGGGGACAGGGCTACGAGCAGTACTTC. Its protein product is CASSPGGQGYEQYF.

This clonotype appeared once. V usage is TRBV20-1 and J usage is TRBJ2-5, with 9 nucleotides matching TRBD2. The CDR3 contains 16 residues. J gave up 11 bases and V 3 bases, and 19 bases lay outside the gene matches. Germline lookup yields CDR1 DFQATT and CDR2 SNEGSKA (reference sequence). The CDR3 spells CSARDPLAGVYNEQYF. The DNA for the CDR3 is TGCAGTGCTAGGGACCCGTTAGCGGGGGTCTACAATGAGCAGTACTTC.

Of note for this clonotype: One junction end does not reproduce the germline sequence, and a read error may be involved. This chain links TRBV7-2 with TRBJ2-5; 9 positions agree with TRBD2. Germline CDR1 reads SGHTA; CDR2 reads FQGNSA. The length of the CDR3 is 15 residues. This CDR3 is CASSLGRGGPEAQYF. Here the CDR3 DNA reads TGTGCCAGCAGCTTAGGGCGGGGGGGCCCAGAGGCCCAGTACTTC.

The rearrangement links TRBV5-4 to TRBJ1-6; no clear D. The CDR3 loop spans 15 amino acids. CDR1 is SGHNT and CDR2 is YYREEE in the germline V gene (reference sequence). The V gene lost 0 bases and the J gene lost 6 bases, with 10 bases spanning the gap. The DNA for the CDR3 is TGTGCCAGCAGCTTGGGCCGATCAATTAATTCACCCCTCCACTTT. It translates to CASSLGRSINSPLHF.

This clonotype was counted many times. The V gene is TRBV7-9, the J gene TRBJ2-1, with TRBD1 matching over 9 bases. The CDR3 sequence is 12 residues long. J gave up 10 bases and V 6 bases, and 4 bases lay outside the gene matches. CDR1 is SEHNR, CDR2 FQNEAQ, per germline (reference sequence). CDR3 amino acids: CASRRTGAEQFF. DNA for the CDR3: TGTGCCAGCAGGCGGACAGGGGCCGAGCAGTTCTTC.

Concerning this clonotype itself: This sequence may be a read error, since a much larger clone differs from it by one base. CDR3 coding DNA: TGCGCCAGCGGCTTGGGTGGGACCTACAATGAGCAGTACTTC. It codes for CASGLGGTYNEQYF. This sequence joins TRBV5-1 and TRBJ2-1; D may match TRBD1 or TRBD2 (5 bases each). The J call is uncertain, as TRBJ2-7 better fits the DNA end. Germline values: CDR1 SGHRS, CDR2 YFSETQ. The CDR3 is 14 residues long.